The rows below give T cell receptor beta chains drawn from one sample of a study of T cell responses to AZD1222 COVID-19 vaccine. Sequenced by immunoSEQ multiplex PCR; TCRdb stores in-frame clones only, minus some. Of some 96,000 clones listed, around 87% are singletons. Material: peripheral blood, obtained on day 0 of AZD1222 vaccination. The receptor set was obtained from an adult in good health. Both conserved end residues are part of each CDR3. The order of the fields is CDR3 protein, CDR3 DNA, clone size, D gene, V gene, J gene. A D gene is named only where the DNA matches it firmly. A clone size is listed for some rows: how often the clone was seen (once, few, many), or a class if it is expanded.

CDR3: CASSFGGGGTQYF
DNA: TGTGCCAGCAGCTTTGGGGGCGGCGGGACCCAGTACTTC
size: NA
D: NA
V: TRBV11-2
J: TRBJ2-5

CDR3: CASSERWDTQYF
DNA: TGTGCCAGCAGTGAAAGATGGGATACGCAGTATTTT
size: NA
D: NA
V: TRBV6-1
J: TRBJ2-3

CDR3: CATGGDYNSPLHF
DNA: TGTGCCACCGGGGGGGATTATAATTCACCCCTCCACTTT
size: NA
D: NA
V: TRBV2
J: TRBJ1-6

CDR3: CASSTGTRQDTQYF
DNA: TGCGCCAGCAGCACCGGGACTAGACAAGATACGCAGTATTTT
size: NA
D: TRBD2
V: TRBV5-1
J: TRBJ2-3

CDR3: CASSPIGDRGYNEQFF
DNA: TGTGCCAGCAGTCCGATCGGGGACAGGGGGTACAATGAGCAGTTCTTC
size: few
D: TRBD1
V: TRBV28
J: TRBJ2-1

CDR3: CSVGRLNTEAFF
DNA: TGCAGCGTTGGACGGCTGAACACTGAAGCTTTCTTT
size: NA
D: NA
V: TRBV29-1
J: TRBJ1-1

CDR3: CASSSRTEGNTIYF
DNA: TGTGCCAGCAGCTCCCGGACTGAAGGAAACACCATATATTTT
size: few
D: NA
V: TRBV5-4
J: TRBJ1-3

CDR3: CASSQIDRVYEQYF
DNA: TGCGCCAGCAGCCAAATCGACAGAGTCTACGAGCAGTACTTC
size: NA
D: NA
V: TRBV4-1
J: TRBJ2-7

CDR3: CASSLVDYNEQFF
DNA: TGTGCCAGCAGCCTCGTAGACTACAATGAGCAGTTCTTC
size: NA
D: NA
V: TRBV6-6
J: TRBJ2-1

CDR3: CASSLQGFTDTQYF
DNA: TGTGCCAGCAGCTTACAGGGGTTTACAGATACGCAGTATTTT
size: NA
D: TRBD1
V: TRBV5-5
J: TRBJ2-3

CDR3: CASSRTGYEQYF
DNA: TGTGCCAGCAGCAGGACAGGCTACGAGCAGTACTTC
size: NA
D: TRBD1
V: TRBV5-4
J: TRBJ2-7

CDR3: CASSSLPTRTLNYGYTF
DNA: TGTGCCAGCAGCTCCCTACCGACACGTACCCTTAACTATGGCTACACCTTC
size: NA
D: NA
V: TRBV5-6
J: TRBJ1-2

CDR3: CASTRDFPPYEQYF
DNA: TGTGCCAGCACCCGGGACTTCCCTCCCTACGAGCAGTACTTC
size: NA
D: NA
V: TRBV2
J: TRBJ2-7

CDR3: CASSPERVSNQPQHF
DNA: TGCGCCAGCAGCCCTGAGCGTGTTAGCAATCAGCCCCAGCATTTT
size: NA
D: NA
V: TRBV4-1
J: TRBJ1-5

CDR3: CLTDSWWPQHF
DNA: TGTCTAACCGACAGCTGGTGGCCCCAGCATTTT
size: NA
D: NA
V: TRBV3-1/TRBV3-2
J: TRBJ1-5

CDR3: CASSSGSPNTGELFF
DNA: TGCGCCAGCAGCAGCGGGAGCCCCAACACCGGGGAGCTGTTTTTT
size: NA
D: TRBD2
V: TRBV4-3
J: TRBJ2-2

CDR3: CARLAGTGRDSNQPQHF
DNA: TGTGCCAGATTGGCCGGGACAGGGAGGGATAGCAATCAGCCCCAGCATTTT
size: NA
D: TRBD1
V: TRBV7-6
J: TRBJ1-5

CDR3: CASSLLPQGNSPLHF
DNA: TGTGCCAGCAGTCTCCTTCCACAGGGAAATTCACCCCTCCACTTT
size: NA
D: NA
V: TRBV2
J: TRBJ1-6

CDR3: CASSMTEQETQYF
DNA: TGTGCCAGTAGTATGACAGAACAAGAGACCCAGTACTTC
size: NA
D: NA
V: TRBV19
J: TRBJ2-5

CDR3: CASSDSLAGGYTF
DNA: TGTGCCAGCAGCGACAGTCTGGCGGGTGGCTACACCTTC
size: NA
D: NA
V: TRBV6-5
J: TRBJ1-2

CDR3: CASSDQGKPYNSPLHF
DNA: TGTGCCAGCAGTGACCAGGGGAAACCCTATAATTCACCCCTCCACTTT
size: NA
D: NA
V: TRBV6-1
J: TRBJ1-6

CDR3: CASSQELRLYTGELFF
DNA: TGCGCCAGCAGCCAAGAGTTGAGACTTTACACCGGGGAGCTGTTTTTT
size: NA
D: NA
V: TRBV4-3
J: TRBJ2-2

CDR3: CASSYRMSGYTF
DNA: TGTGCCAGCAGCTACCGGATGTCGGGCTACACCTTC
size: NA
D: NA
V: TRBV12-3/TRBV12-4
J: TRBJ1-2

CDR3: CATKRGTGGRETQYF
DNA: TGTGCCACCAAAAGGGGGACAGGGGGCCGGGAGACCCAGTACTTC
size: NA
D: TRBD1
V: TRBV6-5
J: TRBJ2-5